A single sample is the source of the 9 T cell receptor beta chains below, sequenced in a study of T cells in Graves' hyperthyroidism and ophthalmopathy. Regions amplified from RNA transcripts were the TCR beta CDR3 regions. The primer set for the first-round RT-PCR of the TCR CDR3 was HTBI. TCRdb ran MiXCR on the multiplex PCR reads and lists one entry per CDR3 protein. The repertoire holds 400,000 or so distinct CDR3 sequences, with over 12% as singletons. The source material was blood. The receptors here all came from a man aged 50 to 60 with Graves' ophthalmopathy.

This clonotype has a count of ten or more. The rearrangement joins TRBV6-1 to TRBJ2-5; D unclear. This CDR3 spans 17 amino acids. Looked up from germline, CDR1 is MNHNS and CDR2 is SASEGT. The V and J ends lost 4 bases and 5 bases respectively, with 23 bases between them. The chain's CDR3 is CASSGDLSVILLETQYF. The CDR3 nucleotides are TGTGCCAGCAGTGGCGACCTTTCGGTAATCCTACTGGAGACCCAGTACTTC.

This CDR3 is CASKRTTNEKLFF. Here the CDR3 DNA reads TGTGCCAGCAAAAGAACAACTAATGAAAAACTGTTTTTT. The chain joins TRBV2 to TRBJ1-4; D remains ambiguous. The V gene's germline CDR1 is SNHLY and CDR2 FYNNEI. Trimming pared 7 bases from V and 0 bases from J, leaving 6 bases between. This CDR3 comprises 13 residues.

This clonotype was counted many times. The CDR3 sequence is CAWSVTGTYEQYF. CDR3 DNA sequence: TGTGCCTGGAGTGTAACGGGGACCTACGAGCAGTACTTC. This chain connects TRBV30 to TRBJ2-7; the D gene is possibly TRBD2 (5 bases). The CDR3 has 13 amino acids. Germline CDR1 is GTSNPN and CDR2 is SVGIG (reference sequence). The V gene lost 0 bases and the J gene lost 2 bases, with 8 bases spanning the gap. Variable domain in full (rest from reference TRBV30 and TRBJ2-7): SQTIHQWPATLVQPVGSPLSLECTVEGTSNPNLYWYRQAAGRGLQLLFYSVGIGQISSEVPQNLSASRPQDRQFILSSKKLLLSDSGFYLCAWSVTGTYEQYFGPGTRLTVT.

This chain connects TRBV19 to TRBJ2-7; 10 positions match TRBD2. In germline, CDR1 is LNHDA, CDR2 SQIVND (reference sequence). Trimming cost V 4 bases and J 1 base; bases outside gene matches: 10. The CDR3 has 17 residues. This CDR3 is CASSTRGSGRTSYEQYF. DNA of the CDR3: TGTGCCAGTAGTACACGGGGTAGCGGGAGGACATCCTACGAGCAGTACTTC.

This clonotype turned up a few times. Its ends do not fully match the called genes, so a read error is possible. The V gene is TRBV4-1, the J gene TRBJ2-2; D is undetermined. This CDR3 spans 16 amino acids. Germline V CDR1 and CDR2: MGHRA, YSYEKL. CDR3: CASSQEAALDTVELFF. CDR3 DNA: TGCGCCAGCAGCCAAGAGGCAGCGCTAGACACCGTGGAGCTGTTTTTT.

This clonotype was detected ten times or more. This rearrangement joins TRBV18 to TRBJ2-1; 11 positions match TRBD2. The J segment lost 7 bases and the V segment lost 0 bases, leaving 5 bases of the junction unmatched. From germline, CDR1 is KGHSH and CDR2 LQKENI. The length of the CDR3 is 16 residues. DNA for the CDR3: TGTGCCAGCTCACCACCTTTGCCTAGCGGGAGGAATGAGCAGTTCTTC. Translating it yields CASSPPLPSGRNEQFF.

This clonotype was detected only a few times. The chain uses TRBV24-1 and TRBJ1-5; TRBD1 might be the D (5 bases). Trimming cost V 4 bases and J 4 bases, with 10 bases left between them. In germline, CDR1 is KGHDR, CDR2 SFDVKD. CDR3 size: 14 residues. The CDR3 sequence: CATSDPGANQPQHF. CDR3 in DNA: TGTGCCACCAGTGACCCCGGGGCGAATCAGCCCCAGCATTTT.

In its sample, this clonotype was seen many times. V usage is TRBV11-2 and J usage is TRBJ2-7; TRBD2 might be the D (6 bases). Trimming left V 1 base short and J 0 bases short, with 10 bases between. Looked up from germline, CDR1 is SGHAT and CDR2 is FQNNGV. This CDR3 is 15 amino acids long. The CDR3 region is CASSLVGGDSYEQYF. CDR3 sequence (DNA): TGTGCCAGCAGCTTAGTCGGAGGGGACTCCTACGAGCAGTACTTC.

With regard to this clonotype: The junction does not match germline at one end; this may be a read error. The chain combines TRBV29-1 with TRBJ2-1; tentatively, D is TRBD2 (6 bases). The CDR3 consists of 14 residues. Germline CDR1 is SQVTM and CDR2 is ANQGSEA. DNA of the CDR3: TGCAGCGTTGAATTCCGGGACTCCTACAATGAGCGGTTCTTC. Translation: CSVEFRDSYNERFF.